Listed below are T cell receptor beta chains from one sample, sequenced in a study of blood T cells in healthy people across ages. One entry per CDR3 protein results from TCRdb running MiXCR on the 5' RACE reads. Altogether hundreds of thousands of distinct CDR3 sequences are present, approximately 30% being singletons, with the ten largest covering 15% to 19%. What was sequenced was blood. Receptor source: a woman aged 80 or over in good health. Both conserved end residues are part of each CDR3. Each record gives: CDR3 protein, CDR3 DNA, J gene, V gene, clone size, D gene. A D gene is named only where the DNA matches it firmly. The size of a clone is reported for some rows only, either as once, few or many, or as a class for expanded clones.

cdr3_aa: CASSPTRTVNEKLFF
cdr3_nt: TGCGCCAGCAGCCCGACGAGGACGGTTAATGAAAAACTGTTTTTT
j_call: TRBJ1-4
v_call: TRBV5-1
clone_size: .
d_call: .

cdr3_aa: CASTGLGQGVSEQYF
cdr3_nt: TGCGCCAGCACCGGACTCGGACAGGGAGTAAGCGAGCAGTACTTC
j_call: TRBJ2-7
v_call: TRBV5-1
clone_size: .
d_call: TRBD1

cdr3_aa: CASSYETGFNQPQHF
cdr3_nt: TGTGCCAGCAGTTACGAGACAGGCTTCAATCAGCCCCAGCATTTT
j_call: TRBJ1-5
v_call: TRBV6-2/TRBV6-3
clone_size: .
d_call: .

cdr3_aa: CASSQDTLDSEAFF
cdr3_nt: TGTGCCAGCAGCCAAGATACCCTGGACAGTGAAGCTTTCTTT
j_call: TRBJ1-1
v_call: TRBV4-2
clone_size: many
d_call: .

cdr3_aa: CASMGAGVYNEQFF
cdr3_nt: TGTGCCAGCATGGGGGCGGGGGTTTACAATGAGCAGTTCTTC
j_call: TRBJ2-1
v_call: TRBV2
clone_size: many
d_call: .

cdr3_aa: CASSPLGTGPPDTQYF
cdr3_nt: TGTGCCAGCAGCCCCCTAGGGACAGGGCCCCCAGATACGCAGTATTTT
j_call: TRBJ2-3
v_call: TRBV5-6
clone_size: .
d_call: TRBD1

cdr3_aa: CVSSLIALGSVDEQYF
cdr3_nt: TGTGTCAGCAGCTTAATTGCACTCGGGTCGGTTGACGAGCAGTACTTC
j_call: TRBJ2-7
v_call: TRBV7-2
clone_size: once
d_call: .

cdr3_aa: CASRPRRGEGYGYTF
cdr3_nt: TGTGCCAGCAGACCAAGACGGGGGGAGGGCTACGGCTACACCTTC
j_call: TRBJ1-2
v_call: TRBV27
clone_size: .
d_call: .

cdr3_aa: CASSFSEGYNEQYF
cdr3_nt: TGTGCCAGCAGTTTCTCTGAAGGCTACAATGAGCAGTACTTC
j_call: TRBJ2-5
v_call: TRBV12-3/TRBV12-4
clone_size: .
d_call: .

cdr3_aa: CASGERAGEQYF
cdr3_nt: TGCGCCAGCGGCGAGAGGGCGGGCGAGCAGTACTTC
j_call: TRBJ2-7
v_call: TRBV10-2
clone_size: many
d_call: .

cdr3_aa: CATLDRERYNEQFF
cdr3_nt: TGTGCCACCCTGGACAGGGAACGTTACAATGAGCAGTTCTTC
j_call: TRBJ2-1
v_call: TRBV6-5
clone_size: .
d_call: TRBD1

cdr3_aa: CASRPGGSVPGGTQYF
cdr3_nt: TGTGCCAGCAGGCCTGGGGGGTCGGTACCTGGGGGGACCCAGTACTTC
j_call: TRBJ2-5
v_call: TRBV12-3/TRBV12-4
clone_size: many
d_call: .

cdr3_aa: CASSDPDRGVAEAFF
cdr3_nt: TGCGCCAGCAGCGATCCGGACAGGGGGGTTGCTGAAGCTTTCTTT
j_call: TRBJ1-1
v_call: TRBV5-1
clone_size: .
d_call: TRBD1

cdr3_aa: CASSGGLDYNEQFF
cdr3_nt: TGTGCCAGCAGCGGGGGACTGGATTACAATGAGCAGTTCTTC
j_call: TRBJ2-1
v_call: TRBV6-1
clone_size: many
d_call: .

cdr3_aa: CASSDFRRLNTGELFF
cdr3_nt: TGTGCCAGCAGCGATTTTCGGCGACTCAACACCGGGGAGCTGTTTTTT
j_call: TRBJ2-2
v_call: TRBV7-2
clone_size: .
d_call: .

cdr3_aa: CASSQDSGGASTGELFF
cdr3_nt: TGCGCCAGCAGCCAAGATAGCGGGGGGGCCAGCACCGGGGAGCTGTTTTTT
j_call: TRBJ2-2
v_call: TRBV4-1
clone_size: .
d_call: TRBD2

cdr3_aa: CASSPPTLETQYF
cdr3_nt: TGTGCCAGCTCACCACCTACGCTTGAGACCCAGTACTTC
j_call: TRBJ2-5
v_call: TRBV18
clone_size: many
d_call: .

cdr3_aa: CASSVATGTRYNEQFF
cdr3_nt: TGTGCCAGCAGCGTAGCTACGGGGACTAGATATAATGAGCAGTTCTTC
j_call: TRBJ2-1
v_call: TRBV9
clone_size: .
d_call: TRBD2

cdr3_aa: CAISAGSTDTQYF
cdr3_nt: TGTGCCATCAGTGCGGGCAGCACAGATACGCAGTATTTT
j_call: TRBJ2-3
v_call: TRBV10-3
clone_size: many
d_call: .

cdr3_aa: CASMMAGGLGETQYF
cdr3_nt: TGTGCCAGCATGATGGCTGGGGGCTTGGGAGAGACCCAGTACTTC
j_call: TRBJ2-5
v_call: TRBV28
clone_size: once
d_call: .

cdr3_aa: CASSLSSGTGGFGYTF
cdr3_nt: TGTGCCAGCAGCCTTTCGTCCGGGACAGGGGGCTTTGGCTACACCTTC
j_call: TRBJ1-2
v_call: TRBV3-1
clone_size: many
d_call: TRBD1

cdr3_aa: CSVEDLGAEAFF
cdr3_nt: TGCAGCGTTGAAGATCTAGGGGCTGAAGCTTTCTTT
j_call: TRBJ1-1
v_call: TRBV29-1
clone_size: .
d_call: .

cdr3_aa: CSAITPRGGTSQPQHF
cdr3_nt: TGCAGTGCTATTACCCCCAGGGGAGGGACCAGTCAGCCCCAGCATTTT
j_call: TRBJ1-5
v_call: TRBV20-1
clone_size: many
d_call: .

cdr3_aa: CAGSLEQFRYNEQFF
cdr3_nt: TGTGCCGGCAGCTTGGAACAATTTCGTTACAATGAGCAGTTCTTC
j_call: TRBJ2-1
v_call: TRBV5-5
clone_size: .
d_call: .

cdr3_aa: CASSEQGARTDTQYF
cdr3_nt: TGTGCCAGCAGCGAACAGGGGGCGCGGACAGATACGCAGTATTTT
j_call: TRBJ2-3
v_call: TRBV9
clone_size: many
d_call: TRBD1

cdr3_aa: CSASADFYGYTF
cdr3_nt: TGCAGTGCTAGTGCGGATTTCTATGGCTACACCTTC
j_call: TRBJ1-2
v_call: TRBV20-1
clone_size: many
d_call: .

cdr3_aa: CASSQETFSYNEQFF
cdr3_nt: TGCGCCAGCAGCCAAGAGACTTTCTCCTACAATGAGCAGTTCTTC
j_call: TRBJ2-1
v_call: TRBV4-1
clone_size: .
d_call: .

cdr3_aa: CASSEPRWQFF
cdr3_nt: TGTGCCAGCAGTGAACCCAGGTGGCAGTTCTTC
j_call: TRBJ2-1
v_call: TRBV4-2
clone_size: .
d_call: .